This TCR beta chain was sequenced for a study of cytomegalovirus exposure and HLA in healthy donors. In the study overall: Earlier, 95 million to 120 million unique TCR beta sequences were recovered from about 200 million T cells by an analysis. Study-wide points: The authors judged a highly shared variant cluster likely a sequencing artifact. There were some public TCRs occurring in many donors, but most TCR sequences were rare.

This clone has only a few counts. Its antigen is as yet unknown. This specimen includes other DNA sequences encoding the same CDR3. CDR1 and CDR2 (germline): SNHLY, FYNNEI. The CDR3 totals 13 residues. V lost 6 bases to trimming and J lost 4 bases, with 10 bases between them. PCR amplification relied on 60 Vbeta primers (plus 13 Jbeta primers). Generated by immunoSEQ multiplex PCR, the TCRdb table keeps only in-frame clones and is missing some. Among roughly 72,000 clones, approximately 79% were seen once, and the ten largest hold roughly 22%. Sequencing used PBMCs. This clonotype was obtained from a woman between 35 and 50 years old in good health and CMV-seropositive. The J gene is TRBJ1-5, the V gene TRBV2, with D perhaps TRBD1 (6 bases). The CDR3 bases are TGTGCCAGCAGATCTACAGGGAATCAGCCCCAGCATTTT. This gives the protein CASRSTGNQPQHF. Complete variable domain (other parts from reference TRBV2 and TRBJ1-5): EPEVTQTPSHQVTQMGQEVILRCVPISNHLYFYWYRQILGQKVEFLVSFYNNEISEKSEIFDDQFSVERPDGSNFTLKIRSTKLEDSAMYFCASRSTGNQPQHFGDGTRLSIL.